A single sample gave rise to the 11 T cell receptor beta chains below, sequenced in a study of T cells in localized non-small cell lung cancer. The protocol was immunoSEQ multiplex PCR, while the TCRdb copy is restricted to in-frame clones and leaves out a portion. The sample includes around 100,000 clones, approximately 86% of them seen just once. The material sequenced was peripheral blood, taken before any cancer treatment. The receptors shown here come from a man aged 40 to 75 with stage I squamous cell lung carcinoma.

This clone has just a few counts. The genes are TRBV7-6 and TRBJ1-5; maybe TRBD1 (5 bases). V shed 3 bases and J shed 5 bases, with 8 bases lying between them. The germline gives CDR1 SGHVS, CDR2 FNYEAQ. CDR3 size: 13 residues. The CDR3 coding sequence is TGTGCCAGCAGCTTGAGAGGGGATCAGCCCCAGCATTTT. It is translated as CASSLRGDQPQHF.

The rearrangement links TRBV19 to TRBJ2-7; D is possibly TRBD1 (5 bases). The CDR3 is made up of 14 amino acids. The germline CDR1 and CDR2 sequences are LNHDA and SQIVND (reference sequence). Between the trimmed V and J ends, which lost 5 bases and 3 bases, there was a span of 14 bases. The CDR3 bases are TGTGCCAGTAGTGATCAGGGAACGAGCTACGAGCAGTACTTC. As protein: CASSDQGTSYEQYF.

The chain employs TRBV6-1 and TRBJ2-5; D possibly corresponds to TRBD1 (5 bases). Germline CDR1 reads MNHNS; CDR2 reads SASEGT. V shed 2 bases and J shed 2 bases, with 9 bases lying between them. The CDR3 is made up of 14 amino acids. The CDR3 region is CASSERTTQETQYF. The CDR3 bases are TGTGCCAGCAGTGAAAGGACAACTCAAGAGACCCAGTACTTC.

The chain has TRBV7-9 and TRBJ2-1, with D possibly TRBD2 on 7 matching bases. Looked up from germline, CDR1 is SEHNR and CDR2 is FQNEAQ (reference sequence). The CDR3 extends over 12 amino acids. Trimming pared 5 bases from V and 14 bases from J, leaving 16 bases between. The CDR3 nucleotides are TGTGCCAGCAGCCTCCAGAAGGGGGGGGAGTTCTTC. Translated, it gives CASSLQKGGEFF.

The chain has TRBV7-9 and TRBJ1-3, with D perhaps matching TRBD1 (5 bases). CDR1 and CDR2 from the germline V gene are SEHNR and FQNEAQ (reference sequence). The CDR3 is 16 amino acids. V dropped 5 bases and J dropped 4 bases, with 18 bases sitting between them. CDR3 sequence (DNA): TGTGCCAGCAGCCGGGTCGGGGGTTCCGAGGGAAACACCATATATTTT. Translated: CASSRVGGSEGNTIYF.

The CDR3 is CSVDRGGSEADTQYF. For the CDR3, the DNA is TGCAGCGTGGACAGGGGCGGGAGTGAGGCAGATACGCAGTATTTT. The chain combines TRBV29-1 with TRBJ2-3; 9 bases agree with TRBD1. The junction had 11 bases not matched to a gene; V was cut back by 6 bases and J by 4 bases. The CDR3 is 15 residues long. The germline V gene has CDR1 SQVTM and CDR2 ANQGSEA.

In DNA form, the CDR3 reads TGCGCCAGCAGCCAGGCCCCCGACAGCTACTCTCAGCCCCAGCATTTT. Its translation: CASSQAPDSYSQPQHF. This chain joins TRBV4-1 and TRBJ1-5, with D possibly matching TRBD1 (5 bases). Germline lookup yields CDR1 MGHRA and CDR2 YSYEKL. The V end was cut by 3 bases, the J end by 6 bases, with 18 bases between. This CDR3 contains 16 residues.

The gene calls are TRBV6-6 and TRBJ2-2, with 7 bases lining up with TRBD2. This CDR3 region has 12 residues. In germline, CDR1 is MNHNY, CDR2 SVGAGI (reference sequence). The trim removed 6 bases at V and 13 bases at J, leaving 8 bases unmatched. CDR3 coding DNA: TGTGCCAGCAGGGGAGGGACTCAGGGGCTGTTTTTT. Encoded protein: CASRGGTQGLFF.

This clone has only one observation. The V call is TRBV7-9, the J call TRBJ2-1; perhaps TRBD1 as D (6 bases). The V and J ends lost 1 base and 4 bases respectively, with 11 bases between them. The V gene's germline CDR1 is SEHNR and CDR2 FQNEAQ (reference sequence). CDR3 length: 15 amino acids. CDR3 loop: CASSLGAGEYNEQFF. The CDR3 DNA follows: TGTGCCAGCAGCTTAGGGGCAGGGGAATACAATGAGCAGTTCTTC.

The rearrangement uses TRBV18 and TRBJ1-5; a weak D match, TRBD1 (5 bases). The length of the CDR3 is 14 residues. The germline V and J ends were trimmed by 4 bases and 7 bases, with 14 bases remaining between them. Per germline, CDR1 KGHSH and CDR2 LQKENI. CDR3 DNA sequence: TGTGCCAGCTCACTTTCCGGCGGGGCACAGCCCCAGCATTTT. It translates to CASSLSGGAQPQHF.

In its sample, this clone was seen a few times. The chain has TRBV19 and TRBJ1-3; weak D call: TRBD1 (5 bases). Germline CDR1 is LNHDA and CDR2 is SQIVND (reference sequence). Trimming took 7 bases from V and 0 from J, leaving 13 bases between them. The CDR3 totals 15 residues. This CDR3 reads CASTFDRSSGNTIYF. The CDR3 DNA follows: TGTGCCAGTACTTTTGACAGAAGCTCTGGAAACACCATATATTTT.